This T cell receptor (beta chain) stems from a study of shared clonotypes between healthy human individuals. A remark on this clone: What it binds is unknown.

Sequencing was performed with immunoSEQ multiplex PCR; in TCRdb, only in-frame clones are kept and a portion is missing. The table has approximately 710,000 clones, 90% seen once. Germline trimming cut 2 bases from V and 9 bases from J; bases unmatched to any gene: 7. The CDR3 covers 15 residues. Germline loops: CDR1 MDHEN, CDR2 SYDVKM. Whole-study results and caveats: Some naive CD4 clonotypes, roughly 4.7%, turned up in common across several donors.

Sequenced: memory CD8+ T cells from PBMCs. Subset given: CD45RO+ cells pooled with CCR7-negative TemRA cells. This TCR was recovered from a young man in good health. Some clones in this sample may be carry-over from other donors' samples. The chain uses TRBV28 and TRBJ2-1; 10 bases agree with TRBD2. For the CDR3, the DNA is TGTGCCAGCAGTTTAATAGGACTAGCGGTAACTGAGCAGTTCTTC. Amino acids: CASSLIGLAVTEQFF.